The clone carrying this T cell receptor (beta chain) was observed at least ten times. Its antigen is as yet unknown. TCRdb redid the calling of the 5' RACE reads with MiXCR, one entry per CDR3 protein. This table has over 150,000 distinct CDR3 sequences, around 7.2% appearing once. The sample belongs to a study of T cells after yellow fever vaccination. General observations from the study: It was the secondary response that reached its peak faster, day 5 versus 15, but it was weaker.

This TCR was recovered from a man between 18 and 35 years old who received the YFV17D yellow fever vaccine. Sequenced material: CD4+ T cells sorted from PBMCs, taken 4 to 6 days after the first yellow fever vaccination.

CDR3 nucleotides: TGCGCCAGCAGCCAAGATTACGGGGCGCAGTATTTT. Encoded protein: CASSQDYGAQYF. The V call is TRBV4-3, the J call TRBJ2-3, with D perhaps TRBD2 (5 bases). Germline V lookup: CDR1 LGHNA, CDR2 YSLEER. The CDR3 consists of 12 residues. V was shortened by 0 bases and J by 10 bases, with 8 bases between the two germline ends.